This T cell receptor (beta chain) was identified during a study of beta chain features in type 1 diabetes. Study outcomes and limitations: Individuals with type 1 diabetes displayed fewer insertions and more deletions at VDJ junctions.

Cells sorted by CD45RO/CCR7/CD25/CD127/CD95/CD27 comprised CD4+ naive, central memory, regulatory and stem cell-like memory cells. The CDR3 contains 17 residues. Germline V gives CDR1 SGHTA, CDR2 FQGNSA. V lost 3 bases, J lost 0 bases, and 5 bases stayed unmatched. The whole isolated RNA underwent reverse transcription, so sequencing captured expressed TCRB transcripts. The repertoire was sequenced with immunoSEQ multiplex PCR; TCRdb's copy has only in-frame clones and lacks some. The sample consists of hundreds of thousands of clones, 17% of them appearing once. Worth noting for this clone: Its antigen remains unknown.

Sequences were obtained from naive CD4+ T cells from blood. The chain uses TRBV7-2 and TRBJ2-1; 10 bases map to TRBD2. This TCR was recovered from a woman between 18 and 29 years old in good health. The CDR3 reads CASSLTGTSDSYNEQFF. Written as DNA, the CDR3 is TGTGCCAGCAGCTTGACCGGGACTAGCGACTCCTACAATGAGCAGTTCTTC.